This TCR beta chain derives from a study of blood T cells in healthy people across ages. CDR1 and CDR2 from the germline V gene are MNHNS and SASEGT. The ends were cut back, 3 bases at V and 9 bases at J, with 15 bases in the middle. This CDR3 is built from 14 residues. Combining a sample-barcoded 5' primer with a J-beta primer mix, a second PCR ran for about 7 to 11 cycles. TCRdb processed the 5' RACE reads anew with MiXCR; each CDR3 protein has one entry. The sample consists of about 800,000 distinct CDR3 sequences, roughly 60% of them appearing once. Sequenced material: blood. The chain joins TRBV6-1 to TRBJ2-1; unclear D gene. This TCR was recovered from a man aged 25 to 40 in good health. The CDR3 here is CASSDNSDQVEQFF. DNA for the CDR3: TGTGCCAGCAGTGACAACAGCGACCAGGTTGAGCAGTTCTTC.